The entry below describes one TCR beta chain. Seattle's cohort entered during active infection and was followed longitudinally. The sample comes from a study of blood T cell repertoires in COVID-19. Turning to the study itself: Whether acute or convalescent, the COVID-19 samples came from the United States, Italy and Spain. From T cells, B-cell-depleted T cells, or PBMCs came the material, which was cDNA or gDNA.

Original analysis: By means of reference gene primer amplification, nucleated cell counts were estimated. Measured with immunoSEQ multiplex PCR; TCRdb has only the in-frame clones, and not every one. V and J calls and clone size come straight from that table; D and trimming were deduced from the DNA. The data hold about 440,000 clones, with 88% observed a single time. V shed 5 bases and J 1 base; nucleotides not matched to a gene: 5. This CDR3 region has 15 residues. CDR1 and CDR2 (germline): MDHEN, SYDVKM. The chain links TRBV28 to TRBJ2-7; 10 nucleotides align to TRBD1. The specimen sequenced was peripheral blood. This receptor was identified in a woman in her fifties or sixties with COVID-19, enrolled during active disease. The CDR3, as DNA: TGTGCCAGCAGTCGAGGACAGGGGGAATCCTACGAGCAGTACTTC. As protein: CASSRGQGESYEQYF.